The 5 T cell receptor beta chains reported below all come from one sample, sequenced in a study of cytomegalovirus exposure and HLA in healthy donors. Data came from immunoSEQ multiplex PCR; TCRdb stores just in-frame clones and leaves some out. This table has a few hundred thousand clones, approximately 86% appearing once. The sequenced sample was PBMCs. The receptors were gathered from a woman younger than 35 in good health and CMV-seronegative.

This clone was seen a few times. The V call is TRBV6-7, the J call TRBJ2-7; 8 positions agree with TRBD2. TRBV6-7 is recorded as an ORF, its role being uncertain. The trim removed 0 bases at V and 1 base at J, leaving 11 bases unmatched. This CDR3 contains 18 residues. CDR3 amino acids: CASSYSVQRELDSYEQYF. The CDR3 DNA sequence: TGTGCCAGCAGTTACTCGGTCCAGCGGGAGCTTGATTCCTACGAGCAGTACTTC.

This clone was seen just once. The J gene is TRBJ1-2, the V gene TRBV28; maybe TRBD1 (5 bases). The V and J ends lost 3 bases and 4 bases respectively, with 12 bases between them. From germline, CDR1 is MDHEN and CDR2 SYDVKM. This CDR3 is built from 14 residues. CDR3 residues: CASSFWGRSYGYTF. CDR3 in DNA: TGTGCCAGCAGTTTCTGGGGCAGAAGCTATGGCTACACCTTC.

The CDR3 protein is CASRPGQYNQPQHF. CDR3 DNA: TGTGCCAGCAGGCCAGGACAGTACAATCAGCCCCAGCATTTT. The chain employs TRBV28 and TRBJ1-5; possible D gene TRBD1, 6 bases. CDR1 is MDHEN, CDR2 SYDVKM, per germline. Trimming removed 6 bases at V and 3 bases at J, with 12 bases between. The CDR3 covers 14 residues.

This chain joins TRBV5-1 and TRBJ2-7, with 9 bases matching TRBD1. V lost 4 bases, J lost 5 bases, and 7 bases stayed unmatched. Germline-derived CDR1 and CDR2 are SGHRS and YFSETQ. The CDR3 runs 14 residues. Here the CDR3 reads CASSQGTGPNEQYF. The CDR3 region has the DNA TGCGCCAGCAGCCAAGGGACAGGGCCCAACGAGCAGTACTTC.

J is TRBJ2-1 and V is TRBV5-6; unclear D gene. This CDR3 is 16 amino acids long. V lost 0 bases and J lost 0, with 10 bases in between. Germline V gives CDR1 SGHDT, CDR2 YYEEEE. The CDR3 region has the DNA TGTGCCAGCAGCTTGGTGGGCCAAGGCTCCTACAATGAGCAGTTCTTC. Amino acids: CASSLVGQGSYNEQFF.